The 8 T cell receptor beta chains below all came from one sample that was sequenced in a study of blood T cell repertoires in COVID-19. Libraries were prepared by immunoSEQ multiplex PCR; TCRdb keeps only in-frame clonotypes and omits some of them. The sample consists of 200,000 to 250,000 clones, 87% of them appearing once. Sequencing used PBMCs or T cells enriched from blood (not recorded which). The receptors derive from a man aged 25 to 40 who had recovered from COVID-19.

This clone was counted only a few times. This CDR3 is CASRTTGLLEAFF. The DNA of the CDR3 is TGTGCCAGCAGAACGACAGGGCTTCTAGAAGCTTTCTTT. The rearrangement uses TRBV6-5 and TRBJ1-1; TRBD1 agrees at 7 bases. Per germline, CDR1 MNHEY and CDR2 SVGAGI. V shed 6 bases and J 8 bases; nucleotides not matched to a gene: 9. This CDR3 spans 13 amino acids.

The chain has TRBV5-4 and TRBJ2-7; 7 nucleotides agree with TRBD2. The CDR3 spans 15 residues. V lost 0 bases to trimming and J lost 3 bases; unmatched junction nucleotides: 6. CDR1 is SGHNT and CDR2 is YYREEE in the germline V gene (reference sequence). This chain's CDR3 is CASSLGGTTYYEQYF. CDR3 nucleotides: TGTGCCAGCAGCTTGGGTGGGACTACCTACTACGAGCAGTACTTC.

The V gene is TRBV5-1, the J gene TRBJ1-5; 11 bases are shared with TRBD1. The CDR3 loop spans 14 amino acids. The ends lost 4 bases at V and 7 bases at J; junction bases unmatched: 4. CDR1 and CDR2 from the germline V gene are SGHRS and YFSETQ. CDR3 amino acids: CASSKGQGGQPQHF. The CDR3 nucleotides read TGCGCCAGCAGCAAGGGACAGGGGGGGCAGCCCCAGCATTTT.

V gene TRBV15 combines with J gene TRBJ1-2, with 10 bases lining up with TRBD1. Unmatched junction bases numbered 3, after V lost 8 bases and J lost 3 bases. This CDR3 contains 13 residues. Germline V lookup: CDR1 LNHNV, CDR2 YYDKDF (reference sequence). The CDR3 DNA reads TGTGCCACCCGGGGGACAGGGGACTATGGCTACACCTTC. Protein sequence: CATRGTGDYGYTF.

The rearrangement uses TRBV6-6 and TRBJ2-7; 8 bases agree with TRBD2. The V gene's germline CDR1 is MNHNY and CDR2 SVGAGI (reference sequence). This CDR3 is built from 14 residues. J gave up 2 bases and V 7 bases, and 7 bases lay outside the gene matches. The CDR3 reads CASNGVGGAYEQYF. In DNA form, the CDR3 reads TGTGCCAGCAACGGAGTCGGGGGGGCCTACGAGCAGTACTTC.

The chain uses TRBV2 and TRBJ1-4; possible D gene TRBD1, 6 bases. Trimming took 7 bases from V and 4 from J, leaving 19 bases between them. This CDR3 contains 16 residues. Germline V gives CDR1 SNHLY, CDR2 FYNNEI. The CDR3 is CASTRQTGLSNEKLFF. Here the CDR3 DNA reads TGTGCCAGCACAAGGCAAACAGGGTTGAGTAATGAAAAACTGTTTTTT.

V usage is TRBV19 and J usage is TRBJ1-3; possibly TRBD1 for D (6 bases). Trimming took 4 bases from V and 0 from J, leaving 10 bases between them. This CDR3 spans 15 amino acids. Germline V lookup: CDR1 LNHDA, CDR2 SQIVND (reference sequence). CDR3 sequence reads: CASSTGQTSGNTIYF. For the CDR3, the DNA is TGTGCCAGTAGTACCGGACAGACCTCTGGAAACACCATATATTTT.

The gene calls are TRBV11-2 and TRBJ2-5; 10 nucleotides agree with TRBD2. The CDR3 consists of 15 residues. With V trimmed by 6 bases and J by 7 bases, 11 bases remained unmatched. Germline V lookup: CDR1 SGHAT, CDR2 FQNNGV. This CDR3 reads CASSPGLASAGTQYF. The DNA for the CDR3 is TGTGCCAGCAGTCCGGGACTAGCGTCGGCCGGGACCCAGTACTTC.